One sample yielded the 17 T cell receptor beta chains listed below, sequenced in a study of CD4 T cells in relation to SARS-CoV-2 and coronaviruses. Sequencing was performed with immunoSEQ multiplex PCR; in TCRdb, only in-frame clones are kept and a portion is missing. The table has some 11,000 clones, around 87% seen once. Sequenced: naive CD4+ T cells from PBMCs. Described subset: naive CD4+ T cells isolated by negative enrichment. Every receptor here comes from an adult with COVID-19.

The chain links TRBV24-1 to TRBJ2-6; D is perhaps TRBD1 (5 bases). The CDR3 extends over 13 amino acids. Germline CDR1 is KGHDR and CDR2 is SFDVKD. Trimming left V 9 bases short and J 0 bases short, with 5 bases between. The CDR3 loop reads CATGASGANVLTF. The CDR3 bases are TGTGCCACCGGGGCCTCTGGGGCCAACGTCCTGACTTTC.

The V gene is TRBV2, the J gene TRBJ1-6; TRBD1 is a possible D gene (6 bases). In germline, CDR1 is SNHLY, CDR2 FYNNEI. The CDR3 loop spans 13 amino acids. V dropped 3 bases and J dropped 10 bases, with 10 bases sitting between them. In DNA, the CDR3 is TGTGCCAGCAGTGAGGGACAAAGATCACCCCTCCACTTT. Translating gives CASSEGQRSPLHF.

The genes are TRBV27 and TRBJ2-7; 10 nucleotides align to TRBD1. The CDR3 contains 16 residues. CDR1 and CDR2 from the germline V gene are MNHEY and SMNVEV (reference sequence). The J segment lost 5 bases and the V segment lost 4 bases, leaving 11 bases of the junction unmatched. CDR3 sequence (DNA): TGTGCCAGCAGTTCCCCCCTAAGGGACAGGGGCCACGAGCAGTACTTC. Amino acid sequence: CASSSPLRDRGHEQYF.

The rearrangement joins TRBV18 to TRBJ1-5; a weak D match, TRBD1 (6 bases). Germline V gene sequence: CDR1 KGHSH, CDR2 LQKENI. V gave up 6 bases and J gave up 9 bases, with 21 bases separating them. The CDR3 length is 15 residues. CDR3 sequence: CASSLELGGVGPQHF. The CDR3 region has the DNA TGTGCCAGCTCTCTAGAGTTGGGGGGCGTAGGGCCCCAGCATTTT.

V usage is TRBV21-1 and J usage is TRBJ2-1; the D segment call TRBD1 is taken from the table without a DNA check. TRBV21-1 is described as a pseudogene. This CDR3 is built from 17 residues. CDR3 DNA: TGTGCCAGCACCAGACTCTGGGGCCTTTTCGCCTACAATGAGCAGTTCTTC. It yields the protein CASTRLWGLFAYNEQFF.

CDR3 sequence (DNA): TGCGCCAGCAGCCAAGACGTAGTAAACTATGGCTACACCTTC. It encodes CASSQDVVNYGYTF. The chain carries TRBV4-3 and TRBJ1-2; D is ambiguous. The V gene lost 0 bases and the J gene lost 2 bases, with 7 bases spanning the gap. This CDR3 has 14 amino acids. The germline V gene encodes CDR1 LGHNA and CDR2 YSLEER.

The genes are TRBV6-2 or TRBV6-3 and TRBJ2-7; D remains ambiguous. CDR3 length equals 14 residues. Germline CDR1 MNHEY, CDR2 SVGEGT. The germline V and J ends were trimmed by 4 bases and 2 bases, with 12 bases remaining between them. CDR3 DNA sequence: TGTGCCAGCAGTTTAGGGCCAGTCGCCTACGAGCAGTACTTC. Translated, it gives CASSLGPVAYEQYF.

This chain uses TRBV10-3 with TRBJ2-1, with D unclear. Trimming removed 9 bases from V and 0 bases from J, with 9 bases in between. Germline CDR1 ENHRY, CDR2 SYGVKD. The CDR3 consists of 13 residues. The CDR3 region is CAIYKSSYNEQFF. CDR3 bases: TGTGCCATTTACAAGAGCTCCTACAATGAGCAGTTCTTC.

The rearrangement links TRBV28 to TRBJ1-5; tentative D call: TRBD1 (5 bases). V dropped 2 bases and J dropped 4 bases, with 24 bases sitting between them. This CDR3 spans 19 amino acids. From germline, CDR1 is MDHEN and CDR2 SYDVKM. The DNA for the CDR3 is TGTGCCAGCAGTTTAGATAGGACCAAAAGGAGGGGACCAAATCAGCCCCAGCATTTT. Its protein is CASSLDRTKRRGPNQPQHF.

The DNA for the CDR3 is TGTGCCAGCAGTACAAATACAGGGGGGGGGTTGTCGAGGGCTCAGCCCCAGCATTTT. Translation: CASSTNTGGGLSRAQPQHF. The genes are TRBV6-2 or TRBV6-3 and TRBJ1-5; 8 positions agree with TRBD1. With 5 bases clipped from V and 6 bases from J, the junction kept 21 bases outside the gene matches. The CDR3 runs 19 residues. CDR1 is MNHEY and CDR2 is SVGEGT in the germline V gene.

The chain joins TRBV29-1 to TRBJ1-4; TRBD1 agrees at 9 bases. The germline gives CDR1 SQVTM, CDR2 ANQGSEA. The V and J ends lost 4 bases and 8 bases, in that order; junction bases with no gene match: 2. This CDR3 contains 12 residues. The CDR3 nucleotides read TGCAGCGTTGTTGACAGGGGGGAAAAACTGTTTTTT. Protein sequence: CSVVDRGEKLFF.

This chain links TRBV28 with TRBJ2-7; the D is unclear. The length of the CDR3 is 12 residues. The V gene's germline CDR1 is MDHEN and CDR2 SYDVKM. Trimming cost V 5 bases and J 4 bases, with 9 bases left between them. CDR3 sequence (DNA): TGTGCCAGCAGTGCCCCGTGGTACGAGCAGTACTTC. It is translated as CASSAPWYEQYF.

The chain has TRBV7-8 and TRBJ2-3; D is unresolved. V was shortened by 5 bases and J by 0 bases, with 9 bases between the two germline ends. Per the germline V gene, CDR1 is SGHVS and CDR2 is FQNEAQ. The CDR3 spans 14 residues. CDR3 nucleotide sequence: TGTGCCAGCAGCGCAAGGGCCAGCACAGATACGCAGTATTTT. Its translation: CASSARASTDTQYF.

The chain employs TRBV6-1 and TRBJ1-4; D possibly corresponds to TRBD1 (5 bases). Germline V gives CDR1 MNHNS, CDR2 SASEGT. The CDR3 runs 14 residues. The V and J ends lost 3 bases and 6 bases respectively, with 11 bases between them. The CDR3 bases are TGTGCCAGCAGTGACAGGGAGGGTTATGAAAAACTGTTTTTT. It yields the protein CASSDREGYEKLFF.

This chain links TRBV18 with TRBJ2-5; D may be TRBD1 or TRBD2 (5 bases each). This CDR3 is 15 amino acids long. Trimming pared 1 base from V and 4 bases from J, leaving 13 bases between. Germline V gene lookup returns CDR1 KGHSH and CDR2 LQKENI. Here the CDR3 DNA reads TGTGCCAGCTCACCACTGCAGGGAGAAAGAGAGACCCAGTACTTC. As protein: CASSPLQGERETQYF.

The V call is TRBV5-1, the J call TRBJ2-7; 8 nucleotides agree with TRBD1. Germline CDR1 and CDR2: SGHRS and YFSETQ. The J segment lost 5 bases and the V segment lost 0 bases, leaving 4 bases of the junction unmatched. The CDR3 runs to 14 residues. As DNA, the CDR3 is TGCGCCAGCAGCTTGGAGACAGGGGTCCACGAGCAGTACTTC. It codes for CASSLETGVHEQYF.

V gene TRBV24-1 combines with J gene TRBJ2-1, with 10 bases lining up with TRBD2. The J segment lost 8 bases and the V segment lost 5 bases, leaving 8 bases of the junction unmatched. The CDR3 contains 15 residues. CDR1 is KGHDR and CDR2 is SFDVKD in the germline V gene. CDR3 sequence reads: CATSGSGGAIDEQFF. The CDR3 DNA is TGTGCCACCAGTGGCAGCGGGGGGGCAATCGATGAGCAGTTCTTC.